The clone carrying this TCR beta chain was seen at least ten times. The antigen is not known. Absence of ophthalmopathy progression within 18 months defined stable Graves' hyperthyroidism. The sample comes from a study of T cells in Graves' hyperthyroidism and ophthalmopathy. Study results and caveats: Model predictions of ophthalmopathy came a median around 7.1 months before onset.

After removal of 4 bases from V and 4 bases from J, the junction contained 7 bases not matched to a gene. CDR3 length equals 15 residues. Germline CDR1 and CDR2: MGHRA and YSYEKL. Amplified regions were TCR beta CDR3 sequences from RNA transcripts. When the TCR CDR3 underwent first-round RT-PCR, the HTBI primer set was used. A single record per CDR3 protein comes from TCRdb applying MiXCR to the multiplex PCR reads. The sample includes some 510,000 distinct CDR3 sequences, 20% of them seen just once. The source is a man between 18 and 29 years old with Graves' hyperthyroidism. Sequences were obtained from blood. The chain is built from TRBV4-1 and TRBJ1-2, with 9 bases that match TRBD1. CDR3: CASSPYGTGSYGYTF. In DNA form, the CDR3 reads TGCGCCAGCAGCCCCTATGGGACAGGGAGCTATGGCTACACCTTC.